These T cell receptor beta chains were read from a single sample in a study of blood T cells in healthy people across ages. One entry per CDR3 protein results from TCRdb running MiXCR on the 5' RACE reads. Seen here are fewer than 2,000,000 distinct CDR3 sequences, roughly two fifths observed once, and the top ten hold under 30%. The sequencing input was blood. Every receptor here comes from a human donor in good health. CDR3s include the opening cysteine and the closing phenylalanine or tryptophan. D genes are given only for firm matches. Expanded clones are given a class, and other clones once, few, many or no size at all.

D gene	CDR3 length	V gene	clone size	J gene	CDR3 DNA	CDR3 protein
TRBD1	14	TRBV5-1	NA	TRBJ2-4	TGCGCCAGTCGAGGAGGACAGGGGTTTAACATTCAGTACTTC	CASRGGQGFNIQYF
TRBD1	13	TRBV29-1	NA	TRBJ2-7	TGCAGCGTTGAATTTGACAGGGACTACGAGCAGTACTTC	CSVEFDRDYEQYF
NA	14	TRBV15	NA	TRBJ2-5	TGTGCCACCAACATCACACCGGGATCAGAGACCCAGTACTTC	CATNITPGSETQYF
NA	12	TRBV12-3/TRBV12-4	many	TRBJ1-2	TGTGCCAGCAGCCTCCCGAGTAGGGGCTACACCTTC	CASSLPSRGYTF
NA	15	TRBV4-3	NA	TRBJ2-1	TGCGCCAGCAGCCAAGACGGGGGCCGCGAGAGAGAGCAGTTCTTC	CASSQDGGREREQFF
NA	15	TRBV28	NA	TRBJ1-2	TGTGCCAGCAGCCCCGCGGACATAACCGGCTATGGCTACACCTTC	CASSPADITGYGYTF
TRBD2	14	TRBV9	NA	TRBJ2-7	TGTGCCAGCAGCTCACGGCGGGGGTCGTACGAGCAGTACTTC	CASSSRRGSYEQYF
TRBD1	13	TRBV6-6	NA	TRBJ1-2	TGTGCCAGCAGTACCCGGACAGGGGGCCTCTACACCTTC	CASSTRTGGLYTF
TRBD2	16	TRBV2	NA	TRBJ2-7	TGTGCCAGCCAGTTCGGCGGGGGGCCAGGGAACTACGGGCAGTACTTC	CASQFGGGPGNYGQYF
NA	15	TRBV5-1	NA	TRBJ2-4	TGCGCCAGCAGCTTGGATGCGGGAGCCAAAAACATTCAGTACTTC	CASSLDAGAKNIQYF
NA	14	TRBV20-1	NA	TRBJ1-1	TGCAGTGCTAGAGATCGGGTAGGGATCACTGAAGCTTTCTTT	CSARDRVGITEAFF
NA	16	TRBV5-6	NA	TRBJ1-2	TGTGCCAGCAGCTTACCCACGGTGGTCAGCAACTATGGCTACACCTTC	CASSLPTVVSNYGYTF
TRBD1	16	TRBV5-1	NA	TRBJ2-7	TGCGCCAGTACCAAAACCGGGACAGGGGGAACCTACGAGCAGTACTTC	CASTKTGTGGTYEQYF
NA	15	TRBV11-2	NA	TRBJ1-2	TGTGCCAGCAGTTCGCCCCGACAGCCCCTCTATGGCTACACCTTC	CASSSPRQPLYGYTF
NA	14	TRBV15	few	TRBJ1-2	TGTGCCACCAGCAGAGACGTTAACAACAATGGCTACACCTTC	CATSRDVNNNGYTF
TRBD2	16	TRBV7-2	NA	TRBJ2-7	TGTGCCAGCAGCCTCCTAGGGCTAGCGGCGCCCTACGAGCAGTACTTC	CASSLLGLAAPYEQYF
NA	12	TRBV2	NA	TRBJ1-1	TGTGCCAGCATGAAAATGAACACTGAAGCTTTCTTT	CASMKMNTEAFF
TRBD2	15	TRBV20-1	NA	TRBJ2-1	TGCAGTGCTTCTTATGGGGGGGTAGGTTACAATGAGCAGTTCTTC	CSASYGGVGYNEQFF
TRBD2	15	TRBV10-2	NA	TRBJ2-1	TGCGCCAGCAACCTAGCGGGGGGGCCGGACAATGAGCAGTTCTTC	CASNLAGGPDNEQFF
NA	13	TRBV7-9	once	TRBJ1-2	TGTGCCAGCAGCTTAGCCCCGGCGGATGGCTACACCTTC	CASSLAPADGYTF
TRBD2	14	TRBV6-6	few	TRBJ2-5	TGTGCCAGCAGTTACGGGGGGGTCCGGGAGACCCAGTACTTC	CASSYGGVRETQYF
NA	19	TRBV5-1	NA	TRBJ2-7	TGCGCCAGCAGCTTGGATCTCAGGGGAGCAGTACCGATCACCTACGAGCAGTACTTC	CASSLDLRGAVPITYEQYF
NA	16	TRBV4-3	NA	TRBJ2-3	TGCGCCAGCAGCCAAGATATTGACGCCAGCACAGATACGCAGTATTTT	CASSQDIDASTDTQYF
NA	14	TRBV6-4	few	TRBJ1-1	TGTGCCAGCAGCCGCAACAGAGGGCACACTGAAGCTTTCTTT	CASSRNRGHTEAFF
TRBD2	18	TRBV11-2	NA	TRBJ2-7	TGTGCCAGCAGCTTACGTCAGAGGCTAGCGGGGGGGTACCACGAGCAGTACTTC	CASSLRQRLAGGYHEQYF
NA	11	TRBV6-2/TRBV6-3	NA	TRBJ1-1	TGTACCAGCAGTTACGCAGGGGAAGCTTTCTTT	CTSSYAGEAFF
NA	12	TRBV5-1	NA	TRBJ2-2	TGCGCCAGCAGCCCGTCGGTCGAGGAGCTGTTTTTT	CASSPSVEELFF
TRBD1	17	TRBV7-3	NA	TRBJ1-6	TGTGCCAGCAGCTTAAGCGCCGGGACAGAGGAAAATTCACCCCTCCACTTT	CASSLSAGTEENSPLHF
NA	12	TRBV6-6	NA	TRBJ1-6	TGTGCCAGCAGCACGGATACTTCACCCCTCCACTTT	CASSTDTSPLHF
NA	14	TRBV12-3/TRBV12-4	NA	TRBJ2-5	TGTGCCAGCAGACCTAACAGGGTGCAAGAGACCCAGTACTTC	CASRPNRVQETQYF
NA	15	TRBV12-3/TRBV12-4	NA	TRBJ2-5	TGTGCCAGCAGTCTAACACTAGCCCTTGGAGAGACCCAGTACTTC	CASSLTLALGETQYF
TRBD1	15	TRBV12-3/TRBV12-4	NA	TRBJ1-5	TGTGCCAGCAGTCGGGACAGTGCAATGGCCCAGCCCCAGCATTTT	CASSRDSAMAQPQHF
NA	13	TRBV12-3/TRBV12-4	few	TRBJ1-1	TGTGCCAGCAGTTTACTTTCGGCAGCCGAAGCTTTCTTT	CASSLLSAAEAFF
TRBD1	14	TRBV29-1	NA	TRBJ1-1	TGCAGCGTTAAACGGACAGGGCCGAACACTGAAGCTTTCTTT	CSVKRTGPNTEAFF
NA	15	TRBV7-2	NA	TRBJ2-7	TGTGCCAGCAGCCCCTCTCGTCGGGCCACCTACGAGCAGTACTTC	CASSPSRRATYEQYF
NA	12	TRBV3-1	NA	TRBJ1-5	TGTGCCAGCAGCTTTGGAGATCAGCTCCAGCATTTT	CASSFGDQLQHF
NA	15	TRBV20-1	NA	TRBJ1-2	TGCAGTGCTGACCCCCTATCCGGGACGGAGTATGGCTACACCTTC	CSADPLSGTEYGYTF
NA	12	TRBV20-1	NA	TRBJ1-2	TGCAGTGCTAGAGGAGGAAAGGGTGGCTACACCTTC	CSARGGKGGYTF
TRBD1	15	TRBV4-3	NA	TRBJ2-7	TGCGCCAGCAGCCAATCGGACAGGGTCTCCTACGAGCAGTACTTC	CASSQSDRVSYEQYF
NA	17	TRBV6-2/TRBV6-3	few	TRBJ2-1	TGTGCCAGCAGTCCCTTCTCTGGGTGGCGGCCCTACAATGAGCAGTTCTTC	CASSPFSGWRPYNEQFF
NA	12	TRBV7-2	NA	TRBJ2-5	TGTGCCAGCAGTTCCTTCGCGGGGACCCAGTACTTC	CASSSFAGTQYF